The text below deals with one TCR beta chain. Assay used: immunoSEQ multiplex PCR; TCRdb lists only in-frame clones, some missing. The top ten clones hold 6% to 7% of a sample with approximately 300,000 clones, about 93% of them seen once. Trimming removed 4 bases from V and 2 bases from J; junction bases left unmatched: 8. There are 16 residues in the CDR3. Germline V gives CDR1 MNHEY, CDR2 SVGAGI. The entry originates in a study of blood T cell repertoires in COVID-19. About the research overall: From the United States, Italy and Spain came samples of acute and convalescent COVID-19.

The rearrangement uses TRBV6-5 and TRBJ1-3; TRBD1 matches at 7 bases. This TCR was recovered from a woman aged 25 to 45 with COVID-19, enrolled during active disease. Sequencing was performed on peripheral blood. The CDR3 nucleotides are TGTGCCAGCAGTTTCCGGGACAGTCATACTGGAAACACCATATATTTT. It is translated as CASSFRDSHTGNTIYF.